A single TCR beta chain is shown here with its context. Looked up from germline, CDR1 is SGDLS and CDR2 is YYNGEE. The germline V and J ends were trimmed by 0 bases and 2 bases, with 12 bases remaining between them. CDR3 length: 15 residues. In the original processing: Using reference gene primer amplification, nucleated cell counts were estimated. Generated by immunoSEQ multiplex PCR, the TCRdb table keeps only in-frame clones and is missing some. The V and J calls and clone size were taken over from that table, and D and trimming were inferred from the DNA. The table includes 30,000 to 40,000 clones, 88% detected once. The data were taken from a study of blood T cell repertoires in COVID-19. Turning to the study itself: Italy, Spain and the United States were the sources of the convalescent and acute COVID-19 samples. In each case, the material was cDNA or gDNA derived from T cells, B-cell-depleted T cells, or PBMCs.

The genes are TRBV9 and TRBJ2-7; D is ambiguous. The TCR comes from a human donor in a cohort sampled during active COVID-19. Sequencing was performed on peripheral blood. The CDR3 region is CASSVDPLRAYEQYF. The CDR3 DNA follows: TGTGCCAGCAGCGTAGATCCCTTGAGAGCCTACGAGCAGTACTTC.